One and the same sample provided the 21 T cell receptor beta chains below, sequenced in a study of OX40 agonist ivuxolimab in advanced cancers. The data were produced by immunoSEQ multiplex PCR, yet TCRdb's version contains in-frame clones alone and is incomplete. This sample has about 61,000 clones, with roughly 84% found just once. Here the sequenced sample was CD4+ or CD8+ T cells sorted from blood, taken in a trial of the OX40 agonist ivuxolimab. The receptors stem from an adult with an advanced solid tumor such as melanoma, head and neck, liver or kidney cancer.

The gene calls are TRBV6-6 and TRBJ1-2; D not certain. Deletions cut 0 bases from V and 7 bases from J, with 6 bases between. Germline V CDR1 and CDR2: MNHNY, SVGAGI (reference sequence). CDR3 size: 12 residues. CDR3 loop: CASSYSAPGYTF. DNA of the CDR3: TGTGCCAGCAGTTACTCGGCACCTGGCTACACCTTC.

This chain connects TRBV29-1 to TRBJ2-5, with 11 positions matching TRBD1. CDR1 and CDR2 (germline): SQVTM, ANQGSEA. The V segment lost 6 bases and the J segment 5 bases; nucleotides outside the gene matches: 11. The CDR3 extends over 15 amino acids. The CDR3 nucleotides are TGCAGCGTGAATCCGGGACAGGGGGTTCGGGAGACCCAGTACTTC. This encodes CSVNPGQGVRETQYF.

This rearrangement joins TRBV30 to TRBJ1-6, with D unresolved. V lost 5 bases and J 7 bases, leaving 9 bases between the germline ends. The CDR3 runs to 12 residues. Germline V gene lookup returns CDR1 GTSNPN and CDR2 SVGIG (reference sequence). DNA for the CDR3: TGTGCCTGGGGCCGAAAAAATTCACCCCTCCACTTT. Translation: CAWGRKNSPLHF.

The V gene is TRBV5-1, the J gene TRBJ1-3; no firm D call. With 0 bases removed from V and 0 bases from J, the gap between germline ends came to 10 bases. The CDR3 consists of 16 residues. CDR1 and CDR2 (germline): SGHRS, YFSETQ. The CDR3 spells CASSLGGVTSGNTIYF. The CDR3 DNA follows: TGCGCCAGCAGCTTGGGCGGGGTTACCTCTGGAAACACCATATATTTT.

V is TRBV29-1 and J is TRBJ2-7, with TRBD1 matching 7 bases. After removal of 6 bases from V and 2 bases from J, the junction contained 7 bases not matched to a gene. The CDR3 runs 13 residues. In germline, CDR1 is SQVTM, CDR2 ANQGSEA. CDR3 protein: CSVRTGPTYEQYF. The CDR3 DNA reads TGCAGCGTGCGGACAGGTCCAACCTACGAGCAGTACTTC.

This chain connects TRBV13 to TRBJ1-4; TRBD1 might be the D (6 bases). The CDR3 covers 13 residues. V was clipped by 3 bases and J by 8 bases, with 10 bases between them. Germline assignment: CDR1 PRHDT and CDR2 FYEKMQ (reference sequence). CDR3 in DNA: TGTGCCAGCAGCTTGAGGGACAACGAAAAACTGTTTTTT. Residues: CASSLRDNEKLFF.

CDR3 DNA sequence: TGTGCCAGCAGCTGGACGGAGTCAGAGACCCAGTACTTC. Amino acid sequence: CASSWTESETQYF. The rearrangement uses TRBV27 and TRBJ2-5; the D is unclear. This CDR3 region has 13 residues. The V gene's germline CDR1 is MNHEY and CDR2 SMNVEV (reference sequence). The V end lost 6 bases, the J end lost 4 bases, and 12 bases lay between the germline ends.

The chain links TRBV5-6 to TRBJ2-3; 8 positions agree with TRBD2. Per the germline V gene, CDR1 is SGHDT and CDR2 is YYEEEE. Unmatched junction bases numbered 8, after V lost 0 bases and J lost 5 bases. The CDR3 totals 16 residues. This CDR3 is CASSLAGTRSLDTQYF. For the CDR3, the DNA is TGTGCCAGCAGCTTGGCGGGGACTAGGTCATTAGATACGCAGTATTTT.

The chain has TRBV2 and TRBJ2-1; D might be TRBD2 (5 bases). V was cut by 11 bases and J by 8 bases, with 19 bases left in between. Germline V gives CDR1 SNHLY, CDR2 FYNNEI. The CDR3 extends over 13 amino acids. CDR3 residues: CAGGGREGDEQFF. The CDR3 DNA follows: TGTGCCGGAGGAGGTCGCGAAGGCGATGAGCAGTTCTTC.

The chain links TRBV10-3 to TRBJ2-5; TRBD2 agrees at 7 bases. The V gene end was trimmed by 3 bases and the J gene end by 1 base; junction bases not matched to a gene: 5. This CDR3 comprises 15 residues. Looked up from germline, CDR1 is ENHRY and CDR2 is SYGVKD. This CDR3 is CAISDASGLQETQYF. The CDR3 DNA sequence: TGTGCCATCAGTGACGCTAGCGGCCTCCAAGAGACCCAGTACTTC.

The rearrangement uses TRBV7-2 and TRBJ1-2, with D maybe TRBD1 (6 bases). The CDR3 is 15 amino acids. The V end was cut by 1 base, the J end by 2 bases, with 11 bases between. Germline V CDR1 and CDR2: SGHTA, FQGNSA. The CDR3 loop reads CASSLDGGRNYGYTF. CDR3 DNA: TGTGCCAGCAGCTTAGATGGGGGGCGGAACTATGGCTACACCTTC. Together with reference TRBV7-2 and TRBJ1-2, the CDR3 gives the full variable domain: GAGVSQSPSNKVTEKGKDVELRCDPISGHTALYWYRQSLGQGLEFLIYFQGNSAPDKSGLPSDRFSAERTGGSVSTLTIQRTQQEDSAVYLCASSLDGGRNYGYTFGSGTRLTVV.

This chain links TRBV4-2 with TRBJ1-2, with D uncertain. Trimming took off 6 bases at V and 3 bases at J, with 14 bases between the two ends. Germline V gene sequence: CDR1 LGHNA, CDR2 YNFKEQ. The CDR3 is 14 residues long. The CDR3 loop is CASREARSDYGYTF. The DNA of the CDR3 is TGTGCCAGCAGGGAGGCAAGGAGCGACTATGGCTACACCTTC.

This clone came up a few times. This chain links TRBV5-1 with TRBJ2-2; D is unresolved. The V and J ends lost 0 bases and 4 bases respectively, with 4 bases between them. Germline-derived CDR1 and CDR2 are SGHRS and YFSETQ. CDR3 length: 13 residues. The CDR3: CASSLGGTGELFF. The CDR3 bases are TGCGCCAGCAGCTTGGGGGGCACCGGGGAGCTGTTTTTT.

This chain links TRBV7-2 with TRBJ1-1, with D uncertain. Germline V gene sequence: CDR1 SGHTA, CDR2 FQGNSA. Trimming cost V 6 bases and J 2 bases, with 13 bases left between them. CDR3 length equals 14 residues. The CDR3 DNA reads TGTGCCAGCAGGTTGTCTTCAGGAAACACTGAAGCTTTCTTT. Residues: CASRLSSGNTEAFF. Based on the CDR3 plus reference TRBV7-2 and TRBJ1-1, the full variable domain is GAGVSQSPSNKVTEKGKDVELRCDPISGHTALYWYRQSLGQGLEFLIYFQGNSAPDKSGLPSDRFSAERTGGSVSTLTIQRTQQEDSAVYLCASRLSSGNTEAFFGQGTRLTVV.

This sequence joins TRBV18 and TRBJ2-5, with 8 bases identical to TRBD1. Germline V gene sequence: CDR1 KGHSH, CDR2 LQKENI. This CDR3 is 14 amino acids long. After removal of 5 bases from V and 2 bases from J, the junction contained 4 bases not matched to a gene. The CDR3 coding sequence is TGTGCCAGCTCAGACCGGGACAGGCAAGAGACCCAGTACTTC. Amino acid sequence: CASSDRDRQETQYF.

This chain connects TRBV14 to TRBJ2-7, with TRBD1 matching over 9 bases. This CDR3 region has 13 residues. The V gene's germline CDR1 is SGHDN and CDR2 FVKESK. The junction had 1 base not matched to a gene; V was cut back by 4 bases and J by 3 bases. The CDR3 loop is CASSLDRGYEQYF. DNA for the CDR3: TGTGCCAGCAGCCTGGACAGGGGCTACGAGCAGTACTTC.

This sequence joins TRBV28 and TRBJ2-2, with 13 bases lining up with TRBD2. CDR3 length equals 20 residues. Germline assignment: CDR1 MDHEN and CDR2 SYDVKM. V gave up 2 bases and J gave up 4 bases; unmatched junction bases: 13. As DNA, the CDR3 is TGTGCCAGCAGTTTAGCCAGCGGACTAGCGGGAGAACGAGCCACCGGGGAGCTGTTTTTT. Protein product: CASSLASGLAGERATGELFF.

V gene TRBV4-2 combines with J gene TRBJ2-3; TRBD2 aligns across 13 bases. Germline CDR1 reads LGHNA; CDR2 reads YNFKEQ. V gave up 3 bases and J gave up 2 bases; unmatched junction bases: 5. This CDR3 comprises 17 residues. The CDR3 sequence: CASSHPGTSGATDTQYF. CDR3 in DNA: TGTGCCAGCAGCCATCCCGGGACTAGCGGGGCCACAGATACGCAGTATTTT.

The CDR3 DNA reads as TGTGCCAGCAGCTTACTGACAGGGACCTACGAGCAGTACTTC. Translating gives CASSLLTGTYEQYF. V and J are TRBV7-2 and TRBJ2-7; 7 bases are a match to TRBD1. The germline V gene has CDR1 SGHTA and CDR2 FQGNSA. The CDR3 contains 14 residues. Trimming took 2 bases from V and 2 from J; bases not matched to a gene: 3.

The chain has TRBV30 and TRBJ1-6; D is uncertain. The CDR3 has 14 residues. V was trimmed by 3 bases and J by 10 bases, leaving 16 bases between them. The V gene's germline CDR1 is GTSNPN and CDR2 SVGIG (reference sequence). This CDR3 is CAWSGREEGSPLHF. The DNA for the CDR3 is TGTGCCTGGAGCGGCCGGGAGGAGGGATCACCCCTCCACTTT.

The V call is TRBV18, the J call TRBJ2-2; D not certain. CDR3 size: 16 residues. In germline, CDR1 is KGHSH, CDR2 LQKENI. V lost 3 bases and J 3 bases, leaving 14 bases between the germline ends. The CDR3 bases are TGTGCCAGCTCACCCAATGTATATGGGGACACCGGGGAGCTGTTTTTT. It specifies CASSPNVYGDTGELFF.